Listed below are T cell receptor beta chains from one sample, sequenced in a study of blood T cell repertoires in COVID-19. The data were produced by immunoSEQ multiplex PCR, yet TCRdb's version contains in-frame clones alone and is incomplete. The data hold 200,000 to 300,000 clones, with 80% to 90% observed a single time. The sample was peripheral blood. The receptors originated from a man aged 30 to 39 with active or convalescent COVID-19. CDR3s leave out the opening cysteine and the closing phenylalanine or tryptophan. Each record gives: V gene, J gene, CDR3 protein.

TRBV5-6	TRBJ1-6	ASSWGRGQSPLH
TRBV4-3	TRBJ2-2	ASSYRAPGQGPNTGELF
TRBV27	TRBJ1-6	ASSLLQGGSPLH
TRBV13	TRBJ2-7	ASSLANREGEQY
TRBV5-4	TRBJ2-7	ASRPGQGYEQY
TRBV25-1	TRBJ2-7	ASSESTDVSYEQY
TRBV2	TRBJ1-4	ASSAGTGLMEKLF
TRBV3-1/TRBV3-2	TRBJ2-1	ASSRQGANNEQF
TRBV6-6	TRBJ2-5	ASSYSSGGAGETQY
TRBV5-1	TRBJ1-1	ASTQTGQTNTEAF
TRBV27	TRBJ1-5	ASSPGQIYSNQPQH
TRBV16	TRBJ2-5	ASSQSRRETQY
TRBV7-8	TRBJ1-1	ASSSESGGTEAF
TRBV19	TRBJ1-3	ASSMGRNSGNTIY
TRBV3-1/TRBV3-2	TRBJ1-1	ASSSTRDVGTEAF
TRBV29-1	TRBJ2-7	SVSSGQGYNYEQY
TRBV21-1	TRBJ2-2	AREGDPGHGELF
TRBV10-1	TRBJ2-3	ASSESTSGVDTQY
TRBV5-1	TRBJ1-4	ASSLSPPGQGRANEKLF
TRBV4-3	TRBJ2-7	ASSQGTGRAYEQY
TRBV7-2	TRBJ1-1	ASSFGTEAF
TRBV3-1/TRBV3-2	TRBJ1-5	ASSMWDSGRPQH
TRBV19	TRBJ2-7	ASSSRTSGGKSGEQY
TRBV5-1	TRBJ1-2	ASSLEVGAKT
TRBV29-1	TRBJ1-2	SVAGTTNGYT
TRBV13	TRBJ1-1	ASSPRPGQNTEAF
TRBV27	TRBJ1-2	ASSSPGTASSYGYT
TRBV12-3/TRBV12-4	TRBJ1-2	AISDSENDGYT
TRBV27	TRBJ2-1	ASRGWVGGYNEQF
TRBV5-1	TRBJ2-5	ASSQIAGGSMETQY
TRBV6-5	TRBJ2-2	ASKTTTTNTGELF
TRBV18	TRBJ2-7	ASSPTRQGVEQY
TRBV12-3/TRBV12-4	TRBJ1-1	ASSLTGGFEAF
TRBV5-4	TRBJ2-3	ASSKRLAGGPGTDTQY
TRBV13	TRBJ2-5	ASSFGAGGRETQY
TRBV25-1	TRBJ1-4	ASSEDTGGEKLF
TRBV7-9	TRBJ1-6	ASSLQDRGNSPLH
TRBV7-9	TRBJ2-3	ASRLASGGKIDTQY
TRBV3-1/TRBV3-2	TRBJ1-2	ASSQDDNRNGYT
TRBV19	TRBJ2-1	ASGTGALFRFNEQF
TRBV10-3	TRBJ2-7	AISESSGGRYEQY
TRBV18	TRBJ1-1	ASSPQAGGGMNTEAF